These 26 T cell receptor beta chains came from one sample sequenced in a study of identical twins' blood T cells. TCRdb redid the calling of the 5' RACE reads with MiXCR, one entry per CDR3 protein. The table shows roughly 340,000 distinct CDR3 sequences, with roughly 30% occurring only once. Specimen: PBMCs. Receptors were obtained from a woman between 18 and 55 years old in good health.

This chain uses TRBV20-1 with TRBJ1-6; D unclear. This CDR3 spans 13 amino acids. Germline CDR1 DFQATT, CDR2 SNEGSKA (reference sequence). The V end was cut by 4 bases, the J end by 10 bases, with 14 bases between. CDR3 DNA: TGCAGTGCTAAAACAGATCTAGACTCACCCCTCCACTTT. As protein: CSAKTDLDSPLHF.

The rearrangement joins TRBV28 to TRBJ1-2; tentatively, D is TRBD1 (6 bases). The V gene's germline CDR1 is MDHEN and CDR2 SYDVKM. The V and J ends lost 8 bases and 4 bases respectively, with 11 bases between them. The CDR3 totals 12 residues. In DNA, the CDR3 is TGTGCCAGCGGACCGACAGGCTATGGCTACACCTTC. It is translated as CASGPTGYGYTF.

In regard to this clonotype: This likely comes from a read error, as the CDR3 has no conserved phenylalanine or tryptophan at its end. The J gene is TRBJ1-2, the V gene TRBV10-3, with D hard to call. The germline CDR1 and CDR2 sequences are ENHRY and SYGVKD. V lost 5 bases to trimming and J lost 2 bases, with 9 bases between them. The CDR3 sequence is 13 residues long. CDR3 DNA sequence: TGTGCCATCAGTCCCGGGAAAAACTATGGCTACACCCTC. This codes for CAISPGKNYGYTL.

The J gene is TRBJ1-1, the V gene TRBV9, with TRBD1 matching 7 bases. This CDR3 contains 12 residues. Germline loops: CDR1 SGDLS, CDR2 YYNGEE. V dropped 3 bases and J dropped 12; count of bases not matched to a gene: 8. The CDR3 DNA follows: TGTGCCAGCAGCGCGAGGGACAGAGGTACTTTCTTT. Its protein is CASSARDRGTFF.

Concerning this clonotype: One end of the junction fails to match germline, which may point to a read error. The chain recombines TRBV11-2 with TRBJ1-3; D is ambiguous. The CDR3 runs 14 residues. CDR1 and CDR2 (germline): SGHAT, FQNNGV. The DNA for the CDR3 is TGTGCCAGCAGCTTAGATAACTACGGAAACACCGTATATTTT. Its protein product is CASSLDNYGNTVYF.

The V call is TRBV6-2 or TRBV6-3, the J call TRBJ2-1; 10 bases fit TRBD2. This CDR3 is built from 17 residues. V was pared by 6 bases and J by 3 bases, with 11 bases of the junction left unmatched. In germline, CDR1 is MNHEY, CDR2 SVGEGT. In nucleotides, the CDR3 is TGTGCCAGCAGAAAACTAGGACTAGCGGACCTCTACAATGAGCAGTTCTTC. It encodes CASRKLGLADLYNEQFF.

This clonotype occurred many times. The CDR3 spells CSAFRGWRYTF. The CDR3 DNA reads as TGCAGCGCCTTTCGAGGTTGGCGCTACACCTTC. The rearrangement uses TRBV29-1 and TRBJ1-2; D is ambiguous. This CDR3 comprises 11 residues. Germline loops: CDR1 SQVTM, CDR2 ANQGSEA. V lost 7 bases and J 9 bases, leaving 15 bases between the germline ends.

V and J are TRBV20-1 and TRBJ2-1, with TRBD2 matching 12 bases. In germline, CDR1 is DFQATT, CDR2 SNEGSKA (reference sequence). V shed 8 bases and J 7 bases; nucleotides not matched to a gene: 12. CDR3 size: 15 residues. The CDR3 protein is CSTYKRTSGNNEQFF. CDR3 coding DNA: TGCAGTACTTACAAACGGACTAGCGGGAATAATGAGCAGTTCTTC.

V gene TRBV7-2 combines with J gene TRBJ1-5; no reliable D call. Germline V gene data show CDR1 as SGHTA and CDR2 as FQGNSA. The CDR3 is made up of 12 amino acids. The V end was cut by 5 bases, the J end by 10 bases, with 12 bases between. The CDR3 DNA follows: TGTGCCAGCAGCCTCTATCACAAACCCCAGCATTTT. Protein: CASSLYHKPQHF.

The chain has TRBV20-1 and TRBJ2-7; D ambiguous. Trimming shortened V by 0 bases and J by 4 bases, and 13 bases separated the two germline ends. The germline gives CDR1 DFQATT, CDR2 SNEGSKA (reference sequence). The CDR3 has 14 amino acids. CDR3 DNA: TGCAGTGCTAGAGATCCCAGGCCGCTATACGAGCAGTACTTC. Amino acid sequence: CSARDPRPLYEQYF.

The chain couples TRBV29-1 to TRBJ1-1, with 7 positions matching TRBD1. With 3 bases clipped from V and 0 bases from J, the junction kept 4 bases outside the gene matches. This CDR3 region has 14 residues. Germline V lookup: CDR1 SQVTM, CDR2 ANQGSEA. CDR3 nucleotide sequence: TGCAGCGTTGAGGCCGGGACAGTGAACACTGAAGCTTTCTTT. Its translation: CSVEAGTVNTEAFF.

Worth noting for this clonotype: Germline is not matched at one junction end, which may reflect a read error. As DNA, the CDR3 is TGCAGTGCTAGAGACCCTTACACCCGGGAGCTGTTTTTT. Encoded protein: CSARDPYTRELFF. The chain carries TRBV20-1 and TRBJ2-2; D uncertain. Looked up from germline, CDR1 is DFQATT and CDR2 is SNEGSKA (reference sequence). The CDR3 has 13 residues.

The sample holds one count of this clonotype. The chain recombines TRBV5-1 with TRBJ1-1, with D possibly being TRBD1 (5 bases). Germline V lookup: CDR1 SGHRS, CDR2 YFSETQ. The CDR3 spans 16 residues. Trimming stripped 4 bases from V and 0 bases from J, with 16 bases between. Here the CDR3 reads CASSPGTQRVNTEAFF. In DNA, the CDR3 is TGCGCCAGCAGCCCGGGGACCCAAAGGGTGAACACTGAAGCTTTCTTT.

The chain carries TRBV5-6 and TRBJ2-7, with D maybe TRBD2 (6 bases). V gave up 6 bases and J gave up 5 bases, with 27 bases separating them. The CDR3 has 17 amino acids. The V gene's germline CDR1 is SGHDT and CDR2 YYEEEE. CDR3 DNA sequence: TGTGCCAGCACCAAAAGACGGGTGCGGGAAAGTAAGAACGAGCAGTACTTC. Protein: CASTKRRVRESKNEQYF.

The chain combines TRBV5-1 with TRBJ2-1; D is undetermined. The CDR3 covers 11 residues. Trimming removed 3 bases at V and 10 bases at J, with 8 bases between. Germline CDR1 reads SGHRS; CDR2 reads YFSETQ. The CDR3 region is CASSSGREQFF. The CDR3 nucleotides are TGCGCCAGCAGCTCAGGCCGGGAGCAGTTCTTC.

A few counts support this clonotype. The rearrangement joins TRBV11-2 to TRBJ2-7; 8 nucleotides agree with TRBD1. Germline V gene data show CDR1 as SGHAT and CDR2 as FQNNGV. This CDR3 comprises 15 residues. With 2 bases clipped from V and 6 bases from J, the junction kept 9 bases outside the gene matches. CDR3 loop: CASSLLRTGLREQYF. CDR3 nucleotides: TGTGCCAGCAGCTTACTGAGGACAGGGTTACGCGAGCAGTACTTC.

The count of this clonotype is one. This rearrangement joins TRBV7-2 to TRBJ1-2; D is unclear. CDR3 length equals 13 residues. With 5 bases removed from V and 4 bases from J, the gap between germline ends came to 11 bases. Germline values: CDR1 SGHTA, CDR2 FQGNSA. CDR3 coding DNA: TGTGCCAGCAGCCCCTCTGGGAGCTATGGCTACACCTTC. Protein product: CASSPSGSYGYTF.

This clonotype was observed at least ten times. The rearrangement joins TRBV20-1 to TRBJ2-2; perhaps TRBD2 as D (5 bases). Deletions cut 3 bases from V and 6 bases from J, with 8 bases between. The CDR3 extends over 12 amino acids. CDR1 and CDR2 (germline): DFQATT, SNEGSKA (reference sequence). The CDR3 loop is CSASEGAGELFF. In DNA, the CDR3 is TGCAGTGCTAGCGAGGGTGCCGGGGAGCTGTTTTTT.

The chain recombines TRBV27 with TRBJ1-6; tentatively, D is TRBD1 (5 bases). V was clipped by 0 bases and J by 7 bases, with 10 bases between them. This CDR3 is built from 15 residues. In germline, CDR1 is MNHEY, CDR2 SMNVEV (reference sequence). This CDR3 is CASSLSAGTNSPLHF. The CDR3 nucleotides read TGTGCCAGCAGTTTATCGGCCGGGACCAATTCACCCCTCCACTTT.

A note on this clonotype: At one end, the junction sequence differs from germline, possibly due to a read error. The chain's CDR3 is CAGSLERGLELFF. The DNA of the CDR3 is TGTGCCGGCAGCTTGGAGCGGGGTTTGGAGCTGTTTTTT. This chain uses TRBV11-3 with TRBJ2-2, with 7 bases that match TRBD2. The germline V gene has CDR1 SGHNT and CDR2 YENEEA. This CDR3 is 13 amino acids long.

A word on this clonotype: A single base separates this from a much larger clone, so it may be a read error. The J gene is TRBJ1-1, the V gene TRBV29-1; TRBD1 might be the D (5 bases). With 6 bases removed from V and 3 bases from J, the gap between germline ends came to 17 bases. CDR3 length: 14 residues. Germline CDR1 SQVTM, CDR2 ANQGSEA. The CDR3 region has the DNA TGCAGCGTCTTGAGACGGGGGGAGGACACTGAAGCTTTCTTT. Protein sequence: CSVLRRGEDTEAFF.

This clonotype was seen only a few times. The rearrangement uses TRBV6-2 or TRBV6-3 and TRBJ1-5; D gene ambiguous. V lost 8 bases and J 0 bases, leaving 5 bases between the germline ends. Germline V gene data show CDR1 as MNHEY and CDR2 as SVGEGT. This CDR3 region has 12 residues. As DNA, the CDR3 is TGTGCCAGCGGAAATAGCAATCAGCCCCAGCATTTT. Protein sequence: CASGNSNQPQHF.

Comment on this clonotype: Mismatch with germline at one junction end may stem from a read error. CDR3 in DNA: TGTGCCAGCAGCCAAGCAGCAACTTATGGCTACATCTTC. Encoded protein: CASSQAATYGYIF. This chain uses TRBV14 with TRBJ1-2, with D unresolved. CDR3 length equals 13 residues. Germline V lookup: CDR1 SGHDN, CDR2 FVKESK. The whole variable domain, filled in from reference TRBV14 and TRBJ1-2, reads EAGVTQFPSHSVIEKGQTVTLRCDPISGHDNLYWYRRVMGKEIKFLLHFVKESKQDESGMPNNRFLAERTGGTYSTLKVQPAELEDSGVYFCASSQAATYGYIFGSGTRLTVV.

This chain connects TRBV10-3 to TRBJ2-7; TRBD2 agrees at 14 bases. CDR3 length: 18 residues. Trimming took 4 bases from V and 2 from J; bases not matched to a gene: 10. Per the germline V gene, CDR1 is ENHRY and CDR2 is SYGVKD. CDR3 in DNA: TGTGCCATCAGTGCAGGGACTAGCGGGGGCCCTCAACCCTACGAGCAGTACTTC. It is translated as CAISAGTSGGPQPYEQYF.

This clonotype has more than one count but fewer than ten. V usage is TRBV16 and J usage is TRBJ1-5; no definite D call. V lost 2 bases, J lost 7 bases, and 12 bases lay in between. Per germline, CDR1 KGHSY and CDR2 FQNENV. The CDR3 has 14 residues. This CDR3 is CASSQLGMVQPQHF. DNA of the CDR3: TGTGCCAGCAGCCAACTGGGAATGGTGCAGCCCCAGCATTTT.

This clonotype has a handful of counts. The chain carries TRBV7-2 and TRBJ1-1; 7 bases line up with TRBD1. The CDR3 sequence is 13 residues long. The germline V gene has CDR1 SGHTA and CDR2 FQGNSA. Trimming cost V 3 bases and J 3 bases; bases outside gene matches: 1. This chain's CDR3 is CASSFQGDTEAFF. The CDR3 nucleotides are TGTGCCAGCAGCTTCCAGGGGGACACTGAAGCTTTCTTT.